This entry lists 21 T cell receptor beta chains sequenced from one sample in a study of T-cell memory formation after mild COVID-19. TCRdb reprocessed the 5' RACE reads with MiXCR, giving one entry per CDR3 protein. The sample shows about 200,000 distinct CDR3 sequences, about 9.2% of them seen only once. The sequencing input was PBMCs or a T cell subset sorted from them (not recorded which). Receptors originate from a man between 18 and 35 years old who had mild COVID-19 (a few samples of this study predate the infection). Cell type and time point are not known.

The CDR3 coding sequence is TGCGCCAGCGGACAGGGGCTGAGCACTGAAGCTTTCTTT. Translating gives CASGQGLSTEAFF. The rearrangement uses TRBV5-1 and TRBJ1-1; 9 positions agree with TRBD1. V was clipped by 7 bases and J by 4 bases; unmatched bases: 5. Germline V CDR1 and CDR2: SGHRS, YFSETQ. CDR3 length: 13 amino acids.

About this clonotype: The junction departs from the called germline gene at one end, perhaps through a read error. This chain links TRBV5-5 with TRBJ1-5, with 7 positions matching TRBD1. The CDR3 loop spans 13 amino acids. Germline-derived CDR1 and CDR2 are SGHKS and YYEKEE (reference sequence). The CDR3: CASSSQGNQTQHF. The DNA for the CDR3 is TGTGCCAGCAGCTCACAGGGGAATCAGACCCAGCATTTT.

This clonotype was picked up a small number of times. The gene calls are TRBV28 and TRBJ2-1, with TRBD1 matching over 7 bases. The CDR3 is 15 amino acids. Germline-derived CDR1 and CDR2 are MDHEN and SYDVKM. The trim removed 1 base at V and 4 bases at J, leaving 4 bases unmatched. The CDR3 is CASSLSPTGYNEQFF. The CDR3 bases are TGTGCCAGCAGTTTATCACCGACAGGGTACAATGAGCAGTTCTTC.

This clonotype was seen a few times. The chain employs TRBV12-3 or TRBV12-4 and TRBJ2-2; TRBD1 aligns across 11 bases. The CDR3 length is 16 residues. Trimming cost V 4 bases and J 5 bases; bases outside gene matches: 6. CDR3 sequence reads: CASSSRGQGETGELFF. In DNA, the CDR3 is TGTGCCAGCAGTTCCCGGGGACAGGGGGAGACCGGGGAGCTGTTTTTT.

This clonotype was seen repeatedly, ten times or more. V usage is TRBV4-3 and J usage is TRBJ2-2; 8 positions agree with TRBD1. Per the germline V gene, CDR1 is LGHNA and CDR2 is YSLEER. This CDR3 comprises 14 residues. The junction had 8 bases not matched to a gene; V was cut back by 6 bases and J by 8 bases. In nucleotides, the CDR3 is TGCGCCAGCAGACCGGACAGGGCGGCAGGGGAGCTGTTTTTT. It specifies CASRPDRAAGELFF.

The table lists this clonotype with many counts. The chain couples TRBV20-1 to TRBJ2-7, with 7 nucleotides matching TRBD1. Trimming cost V 6 bases and J 3 bases; bases outside gene matches: 14. Germline V gene lookup returns CDR1 DFQATT and CDR2 SNEGSKA (reference sequence). The CDR3 runs 15 residues. The chain's CDR3 is CSAQPGQLLLYEQYV. In DNA form, the CDR3 reads TGCAGTGCACAGCCGGGACAGCTCCTGCTCTACGAGCAGTACGTC.

A few counts support this clonotype. This sequence joins TRBV7-2 and TRBJ1-2; 8 positions agree with TRBD1. The CDR3 has 15 amino acids. V shed 0 bases, J shed 8 bases, and the junction held 8 bases outside the gene matches. CDR1 is SGHTA and CDR2 is FQGNSA in the germline V gene. CDR3 sequence: CASSLALRGTGGYTF. The CDR3 DNA is TGTGCCAGCAGCTTAGCGCTAAGGGGGACAGGAGGCTACACCTTC.

The chain couples TRBV7-2 to TRBJ2-5; 11 bases are a match to TRBD2. V lost 1 base and J lost 2; bases outside the gene matches: 6. Germline loops: CDR1 SGHTA, CDR2 FQGNSA. The CDR3 sequence is 17 residues long. CDR3 region: CASSLGSSGGGQETQYF. CDR3 in DNA: TGTGCCAGCAGCTTAGGGAGTAGCGGGGGGGGACAAGAGACCCAGTACTTC.

A single count supports this clonotype. The genes are TRBV20-1 and TRBJ2-7, with TRBD1 matching 7 bases. The CDR3 is 14 amino acids. V lost 6 bases and J lost 0; bases outside the gene matches: 8. Germline loops: CDR1 DFQATT, CDR2 SNEGSKA (reference sequence). CDR3 sequence (DNA): TGCAGTGCGAACACAGGGGCGAGCTCCTACGAGCAGTACTTC. Amino acids: CSANTGASSYEQYF.

This clonotype has at least ten counts. The genes are TRBV28 and TRBJ1-5; TRBD1 is a possible D gene (6 bases). Looked up from germline, CDR1 is MDHEN and CDR2 is SYDVKM. V lost 5 bases, J lost 7 bases, and 12 bases lay in between. The CDR3 covers 13 residues. CDR3 protein: CASSPQGWQPQHF. The CDR3 coding sequence is TGTGCCAGCAGTCCACAGGGATGGCAGCCCCAGCATTTT.

As regards this clonotype: The junction does not match germline at one end; this may be a read error. The V call is TRBV6-6, the J call TRBJ1-5; 8 bases map to TRBD1. The CDR3 has 17 amino acids. Per germline, CDR1 MNHNY and CDR2 SVGAGI (reference sequence). CDR3 in amino acids: CASSNSQGALSNQPQHF. The CDR3 DNA follows: TGTGCCAGCAGTAACTCCCAGGGGGCGCTTAGCAATCAGCCCCAGCATTTT.

The CDR3 coding sequence is TGCAGTGCTAGCCAGACAGGGGCCTTAAGGAATGAGCAGTTCTTC. Encoded protein: CSASQTGALRNEQFF. V gene TRBV20-1 combines with J gene TRBJ2-1; 8 nucleotides align to TRBD1. CDR3 length: 15 residues. Looked up from germline, CDR1 is DFQATT and CDR2 is SNEGSKA (reference sequence). Trimming at V came to 3 bases and at J to 7 bases, leaving 11 bases not matched to a gene.

This clonotype was counted at least ten times. This chain uses TRBV2 with TRBJ2-7; possibly TRBD1 for D (6 bases). V lost 3 bases to trimming and J lost 2 bases, with 11 bases between them. The CDR3 length is 14 residues. The V gene's germline CDR1 is SNHLY and CDR2 FYNNEI. DNA for the CDR3: TGTGCCAGCAGTGAGGGACACGGCACCTACGAGCAGTACGTC. This translates into CASSEGHGTYEQYV.

The CDR3 coding sequence is TGTGCCAGCAGATCTCGGGGGGTCGACACTGAAGCTTTCTTT. Amino acids: CASRSRGVDTEAFF. This chain uses TRBV7-9 with TRBJ1-1; perhaps TRBD1 as D (5 bases). The CDR3 spans 14 residues. Germline V lookup: CDR1 SEHNR, CDR2 FQNEAQ (reference sequence). With 6 bases removed from V and 3 bases from J, the gap between germline ends came to 14 bases.

This clonotype was counted a few times. The chain joins TRBV28 to TRBJ2-7; 9 nucleotides match TRBD1. V dropped 6 bases and J dropped 4; count of bases not matched to a gene: 10. Germline V lookup: CDR1 MDHEN, CDR2 SYDVKM. This CDR3 region has 15 residues. CDR3 nucleotides: TGTGCCAGCAGCCTACCGGGACAGGGTCTGTACGAGCAGTACGTC. Translation: CASSLPGQGLYEQYV.

This clonotype was picked up a small number of times. This chain connects TRBV11-2 to TRBJ1-3; D is unresolved. Per germline, CDR1 SGHAT and CDR2 FQNNGV. The CDR3 is 14 amino acids. V was pared by 6 bases and J by 1 base, with 10 bases between. This chain's CDR3 is CASSQRNSGNTIYF. CDR3 DNA: TGTGCCAGCAGTCAACGTAATTCTGGAAACACCATATATTTT.

The chain uses TRBV2 and TRBJ2-5; 7 nucleotides agree with TRBD2. The CDR3 totals 14 residues. The J segment lost 5 bases and the V segment lost 1 base, leaving 4 bases of the junction unmatched. Per germline, CDR1 SNHLY and CDR2 FYNNEI. CDR3 sequence: CASSEGGGGETQYF. The CDR3 region has the DNA TGTGCCAGCAGTGAAGGCGGGGGTGGCGAGACCCAGTACTTC.

This clonotype has only a few counts. The genes are TRBV4-3 and TRBJ2-3, with D perhaps matching TRBD1 or TRBD2 (5 bases each). In germline, CDR1 is LGHNA, CDR2 YSLEER. Trimming left V 3 bases short and J 4 bases short, with 11 bases between. This CDR3 has 14 amino acids. CDR3 protein: CASSHEGPADTQYF. CDR3 DNA: TGCGCCAGCAGCCACGAGGGGCCCGCAGATACGCAGTATTTT.

This clonotype was recorded a few times. The chain carries TRBV4-3 and TRBJ1-2; D remains unclear. CDR1 is LGHNA, CDR2 YSLEER, per germline. Trimming removed 1 base at V and 4 bases at J, with 16 bases between. The CDR3 is made up of 16 amino acids. The CDR3 DNA sequence: TGCGCCAGCAGCCAAGTCCCCGCAGGCAATGGCTATGGCTACACCTTC. This sequence encodes CASSQVPAGNGYGYTF.

The chain is built from TRBV5-1 and TRBJ2-3, with 7 bases lining up with TRBD2. The V gene end was trimmed by 8 bases and the J gene end by 1 base; junction bases not matched to a gene: 7. The CDR3 loop spans 14 amino acids. The germline CDR1 and CDR2 sequences are SGHRS and YFSETQ. The CDR3 bases are TGCGCCAGTGGCGGGGGTGAAGGCACAGATACGCAGTATTTT. Its translation is CASGGGEGTDTQYF.

At least ten counts were recorded for this clonotype. V and J are TRBV6-5 and TRBJ2-2, with a possible D match to TRBD2 (6 bases). Germline CDR1 reads MNHEY; CDR2 reads SVGAGI. The ends were cut back, 5 bases at V and 1 base at J, with 11 bases in the middle. This CDR3 has 15 residues. CDR3 DNA: TGTGCCAGCAGTGGTCGGAGGGTGAACACCGGGGAGCTGTTTTTT. Protein product: CASSGRRVNTGELFF.